This note documents a single T cell receptor (beta chain) sequence. TCRdb re-analysed the 5' RACE reads in MiXCR, keeping a single row per CDR3 protein. The sample lists 580,000 or so distinct CDR3 sequences, around 15% occurring once. The sample comes from a study of T-cell memory formation after mild COVID-19. Sequencing was performed on PBMCs or a T cell subset sorted from them (not recorded which). This sequence was found in an adult woman who had mild COVID-19 (a few samples of this study predate the infection). Cell type and time point are not known.

The CDR3 loop is CASSLPPKQFF. The DNA for the CDR3 is TGTGCCAGCAGTCTTCCTCCAAAGCAGTTCTTC. The chain employs TRBV12-3 or TRBV12-4 and TRBJ2-1, with unresolved D. The CDR3 spans 11 residues. Trimming pared 5 bases from V and 11 bases from J, leaving 10 bases between.